This T cell receptor beta chain was documented in a study of blood T cell repertoires in COVID-19. Trimming took 3 bases from V and 5 from J; bases not matched to a gene: 7. CDR3 length: 15 residues. CDR1 SGDLS and CDR2 YYNGEE come from the germline V gene. Sequencing used immunoSEQ multiplex PCR; TCRdb keeps in-frame clones, though not all of them. The table shows hundreds of thousands of clones, with 70% to 90% occurring only once. The sequenced material came from PBMCs or T cells enriched from blood (not recorded which). V and J are TRBV9 and TRBJ1-2; 10 nucleotides match TRBD1. The clonotype originates from a man aged 35-49 years who had recovered from COVID-19. DNA of the CDR3: TGTGCCAGCAGCGGGGACCGGGACAGGGGATATGGCTACACCTTC. It encodes CASSGDRDRGYGYTF.